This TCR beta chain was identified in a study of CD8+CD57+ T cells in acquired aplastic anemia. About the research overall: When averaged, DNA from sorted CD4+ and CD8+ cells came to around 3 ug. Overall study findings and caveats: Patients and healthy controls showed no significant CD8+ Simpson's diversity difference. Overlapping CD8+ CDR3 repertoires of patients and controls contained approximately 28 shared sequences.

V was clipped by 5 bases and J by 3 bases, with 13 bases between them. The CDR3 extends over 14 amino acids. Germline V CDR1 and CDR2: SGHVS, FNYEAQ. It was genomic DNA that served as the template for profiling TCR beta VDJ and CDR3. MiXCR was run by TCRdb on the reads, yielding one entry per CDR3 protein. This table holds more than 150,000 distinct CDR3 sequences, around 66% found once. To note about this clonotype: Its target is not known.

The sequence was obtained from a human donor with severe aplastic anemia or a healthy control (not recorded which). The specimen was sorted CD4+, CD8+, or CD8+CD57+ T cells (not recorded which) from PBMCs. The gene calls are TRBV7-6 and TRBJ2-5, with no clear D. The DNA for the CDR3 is TGTGCCAGCAGCCCCAGACTGGGGAAAGAGACCCAGTACTTC. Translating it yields CASSPRLGKETQYF.